This T cell receptor beta chain was sequenced during a study of post-analysis software for immune sequencing data. Study-level information: Relapsing-remitting, secondary progressive and progressive-relapsing courses of multiple sclerosis were included.

Carried by the TCR beta cDNA libraries were unique molecular identifiers. TCRdb re-derived calls from the PCR reads in MiXCR, one entry per CDR3 protein. The sample lists approximately 770,000 distinct CDR3 sequences, more than 45% occurring once. Study-level results: A handful of TRBV segments were more frequent in patients than controls; TRBV5-6, TRBV5-1 and TRBV20-1 belonged to this group. Strong co-clustering by F measure linked samples that shared a preparation batch. Multiple sclerosis patients showed significantly lower normalized Chao1 diversity than controls did.

The CDR3 sequence is 12 residues long. Per germline, CDR1 MNHNS and CDR2 SASEGT. A remark on this clonotype: What it recognizes is unknown.

This chain links TRBV6-1 with TRBJ2-7, with D possibly called TRBD1 or TRBD2 (5 bases each). The last part of the DNA fits TRBJ2-5 better; the J call may be wrong. Sequencing was carried out using blood. The TCR originated in a girl between 10 and 17 years old with multiple sclerosis. The CDR3 coding sequence is TGTGCCAGCCGGGACCGGGGAAAGACCCAGTACTTC. Translation gives CASRDRGKTQYF.